This T cell receptor (beta chain) was obtained from a study of blood T cell repertoires in COVID-19. Study information: Sources were T cells, B-cell-depleted T cells, or PBMCs; the material itself was cDNA or gDNA.

TCRdb's table, derived via immunoSEQ multiplex PCR, lists solely in-frame clones and lacks some. The sample lists 8,000 to 10,000 clones; roughly 72% were seen once. This sequence originates from a human donor in a cohort sampled during active COVID-19. Input material: peripheral blood.

The CDR3 region has the DNA TGTGCCAGCCGGTGGAACAGGGCGACCCGCAATCAGCCCCAGCATTTT. This gives the protein CASRWNRATRNQPQHF. The rearrangement uses TRBV28 and TRBJ1-5; TRBD1 is a possible D gene (6 bases). V gave up 8 bases and J gave up 2 bases, with 19 bases separating them. The CDR3 consists of 16 residues. Germline CDR1 MDHEN, CDR2 SYDVKM.